These T cell receptor beta chains were read from a single sample in a study of T cell changes during pregnancy in multiple sclerosis. TCRdb's table, derived via immunoSEQ multiplex PCR, lists solely in-frame clones and lacks some. Of about 80,000 clones listed, about 92% are singletons. The sample consisted of peripheral blood, taken before pregnancy. The receptors originated from a female donor with multiple sclerosis, enrolled in a pregnancy study. CDR3s include the opening cysteine and the closing phenylalanine or tryptophan. The D gene is left open where the match is weak. Rows may omit the clone size; those that give it use once, few, many or a size class.

clone_size	d_call	v_call	j_call	cdr3_nt	cdr3_aa
NA	TRBD2	TRBV9	TRBJ2-5	TGTGCCAGCAGCCGAGATAGCGGGAGGGCTGAGACCCAGTACTTC	CASSRDSGRAETQYF
NA	NA	TRBV5-8	TRBJ2-1	TGTGCCAGCAGCTTGTCACTGAACAATGAGCAGTTCTTC	CASSLSLNNEQFF
NA	NA	TRBV7-9	TRBJ1-4	TGTGCCAGCAGCCCAAGCCGGTCCGGGGAAAAACTGTTTTTT	CASSPSRSGEKLFF
NA	TRBD1	TRBV7-9	TRBJ2-2	TGTGCCAGCAGCTTTAGCCAGGGGGCGCCGAACACCGGGGAGCTGTTTTTT	CASSFSQGAPNTGELFF
NA	NA	TRBV7-2	TRBJ1-3	TGTGCCAGCAGCCGCAATGGAGGGCTACTATCTGGAAACACCATATATTTT	CASSRNGGLLSGNTIYF
NA	NA	TRBV19	TRBJ2-1	TGTGCCAGTAGTATCCAGACTAACCTCAATGAGCAGTTCTTC	CASSIQTNLNEQFF
NA	NA	TRBV2	TRBJ2-1	TGTGCCAGCAGTGTTGAGGGTAACAATGAGCAGTTCTTC	CASSVEGNNEQFF
NA	NA	TRBV28	TRBJ2-3	TGTGCCAGCAGACAGAGTTCGGGTCTAGCTAGCACAGATACGCAGTATTTT	CASRQSSGLASTDTQYF
NA	TRBD1	TRBV25-1	TRBJ1-1	TGTGCCAGCAGTGTGCAGGGGGTCACTGAAGCTTTCTTT	CASSVQGVTEAFF
NA	TRBD1	TRBV5-4	TRBJ1-3	TGTGCCAGCAGCTTGGGGGGGGGACAGGAGGAAAACACCATATATTTT	CASSLGGGQEENTIYF
NA	NA	TRBV11-2	TRBJ2-1	TGTGCCAGCAGCTTAGCTGGCGCGAGGGCCGGTGAGCAGTTCTTC	CASSLAGARAGEQFF
NA	TRBD2	TRBV27	TRBJ2-5	TGTGCCAGCAGTTTCCCCACTAGCGAAGAGACCCAGTACTTC	CASSFPTSEETQYF
NA	TRBD1	TRBV7-8	TRBJ1-3	TGTGCCAGCAGCGCAGCCCGGGACAGGGGTAGAAACACCATATATTTT	CASSAARDRGRNTIYF
NA	TRBD2	TRBV7-2	TRBJ2-7	TGTGCCAGCAGTGGACTAGGCTACGAGCAGTACTTC	CASSGLGYEQYF
few	NA	TRBV11-2	TRBJ2-1	TGTGCCAGCCTCCTGGCAGTAGCGGTGGGGAATGAGCAGTTCTTC	CASLLAVAVGNEQFF
NA	TRBD2	TRBV28	TRBJ2-1	TGTGCCAGCAGCCGATCCCTAGCGGGAGGGCCGGCAGTCTACAATGAGCAGTTCTTC	CASSRSLAGGPAVYNEQFF
NA	NA	TRBV9	TRBJ2-7	TGTGCCAGCAGCCCTCGGGAGTTTCCCTACGAGCAGTACTTC	CASSPREFPYEQYF
NA	NA	TRBV4-3	TRBJ2-5	TGCGCCAGCAGCCAAGACAGAGGGACCCAGTACTTC	CASSQDRGTQYF
NA	NA	TRBV5-1	TRBJ2-2	TGCGCCAGCAGCCACGGGACTCCCCTCAGACAAACCGGGGAGCTGTTTTTT	CASSHGTPLRQTGELFF
NA	NA	TRBV9	TRBJ1-4	TGTGCCAGCAGCGTAGCTTTCGGGGGAGGCGATGAAAAACTGTTTTTT	CASSVAFGGGDEKLFF
NA	TRBD1	TRBV5-8	TRBJ1-1	TGTGCCAGCAGCTGGGACAGGGTGCCCCCTGAAGCTTTCTTT	CASSWDRVPPEAFF
NA	TRBD2	TRBV27	TRBJ2-1	TGTGCCAGCAGCCCTATCTTCGTGGGGGAGGGCCGCAATGAGCAGTTCTTC	CASSPIFVGEGRNEQFF
NA	NA	TRBV29-1	TRBJ2-2	TGCAGCGTTATCCTAAGGGGACAGAACACCGGGGAGCTGTTTTTT	CSVILRGQNTGELFF
NA	NA	TRBV28	TRBJ1-2	TGTGCCAGCAGTCACCCAGCAGGGGACTATGGCTACACCTTC	CASSHPAGDYGYTF
NA	NA	TRBV27	TRBJ2-3	TGTGCCAGCAGTCAGTATAGCGCATCCCTGTCGGATACGCAGTATTTT	CASSQYSASLSDTQYF
NA	TRBD2	TRBV19	TRBJ2-2	TGTGCCAGTATGGGGACTACCCTTATCACCTCGAACACCGGGGAGCTGTTTTTT	CASMGTTLITSNTGELFF
NA	TRBD2	TRBV27	TRBJ2-2	TGTGCCAGCAGGACGACTAGCGGGACCGGGGAGCTGTTTTTT	CASRTTSGTGELFF
NA	TRBD1	TRBV2	TRBJ1-5	TGTGCCAGCAGTAAGCACGGACAGGGGAGGGGCAATCAGCCCCAGCATTTT	CASSKHGQGRGNQPQHF
few	NA	TRBV9	TRBJ2-7	TGTGCCAGCAGCGTAGAATCCGGGTACCTCTACGAGCAGTACTTC	CASSVESGYLYEQYF
NA	TRBD1	TRBV7-8	TRBJ1-1	TGTGCCAGCAGCTTAGGACAGGGGTCTTACACTGAAGCTTTCTTT	CASSLGQGSYTEAFF
NA	NA	TRBV4-2	TRBJ2-7	TGTGCCAGCAGCCAAGATTCCACTAGTGGCGAGCAGTACTTC	CASSQDSTSGEQYF
NA	TRBD1	TRBV5-1	TRBJ1-1	TGCGCCAGCAGTCTTCAGGGGGGCACTGAAGCTTTCTTT	CASSLQGGTEAFF
once	TRBD1	TRBV7-9	TRBJ2-7	TGTGCCAGCAGCTTAGTAGTTGGGACAGCTTACGAGCAGTACTTC	CASSLVVGTAYEQYF
NA	NA	TRBV28	TRBJ1-3	TGTGCCAGCAGTTTCGCTTACAGCTCTGGAAACACCATATATTTT	CASSFAYSSGNTIYF
NA	TRBD1	TRBV2	TRBJ2-5	TGTGCCAGCAGGGACAGGGGGATAAAAGAGACCCAGTACTTC	CASRDRGIKETQYF
NA	TRBD1	TRBV6-1	TRBJ2-1	TGTGCCAGCAGTGAATCGAGGGGGCTGAATGAGCAGTTCTTC	CASSESRGLNEQFF
NA	NA	TRBV6-5	TRBJ2-3	TGTGCCAGCAGTTACGGGGGAGGTACCACAGATACGCAGTATTTT	CASSYGGGTTDTQYF
NA	TRBD1	TRBV28	TRBJ1-2	TGTGCCAGTGGTAGGACAGGGGGTTTCTATGGCTACACCTTC	CASGRTGGFYGYTF
NA	NA	TRBV28	TRBJ1-5	TGTGCCAGCAGCGAGGAACGCAATCAGCCCCAGCATTTT	CASSEERNQPQHF
NA	TRBD1	TRBV2	TRBJ2-7	TGTGCCAGCAGTGCGGCGGGGACAGGGGCCTACGAGCAGTACTTC	CASSAAGTGAYEQYF
NA	NA	TRBV2	TRBJ2-7	TGTGCCAGCAGTGAATCGGGTTTGGTGGGGCTTGGGGAGCAGTACTTC	CASSESGLVGLGEQYF
NA	TRBD1	TRBV28	TRBJ2-7	TGTGCCACGGAAGGGGGACAGGGGGCGTGGGAGCAGTACTTC	CATEGGQGAWEQYF
NA	NA	TRBV5-4	TRBJ1-2	TGTGCCAGCAGCTTGGTTTCCGGTCTGGATGGCTACACCTTC	CASSLVSGLDGYTF
NA	NA	TRBV18	TRBJ2-1	TGTGCCAGCTCACCCTTTTCCGGAGCCAGTGAGCAGTTCTTC	CASSPFSGASEQFF
NA	TRBD2	TRBV13	TRBJ2-3	TGTGCCAGCAGCCCGATGACTAGCGGGAGTCTATATACGCAGTATTTT	CASSPMTSGSLYTQYF
NA	NA	TRBV6-1	TRBJ2-1	TGTGCCAGCAGCGGGACTCACCAACCGTACAATGAGCAGTTCTTC	CASSGTHQPYNEQFF
NA	TRBD2	TRBV14	TRBJ2-1	TGTGCCAGCAGCCAAGTAGCGGGATCCTCCTACAATGAGCAGTTCTTC	CASSQVAGSSYNEQFF
once	NA	TRBV6-5	TRBJ2-1	TGTGCCAGCAGTTACGAGGCGGGCTCCTACAATGAGCAGTTCTTC	CASSYEAGSYNEQFF
once	TRBD1	TRBV10-2	TRBJ2-7	TGCGCCAGCAGTGGCAGGGGGCCCTACGAGCAGTACTTC	CASSGRGPYEQYF
NA	NA	TRBV6-1	TRBJ1-3	TGTGCCAGCAGTGAGCTCCTAAGGGGAAACTCTGGAAACACCATATATTTT	CASSELLRGNSGNTIYF
NA	TRBD1	TRBV5-4	TRBJ1-2	TGTGCCAGCAAAAGGGACAGTCTAGGCTATGGCTACACCTTC	CASKRDSLGYGYTF
NA	TRBD1	TRBV28	TRBJ2-7	TGTGCCAGCAGTGGGGACAGCGTCGAGCAGTACTTC	CASSGDSVEQYF
once	TRBD2	TRBV27	TRBJ2-1	TGTGCCAGCAGTTTAGTAGCGGGAGTCAGCCGTGAGCAGTTCTTC	CASSLVAGVSREQFF
NA	NA	TRBV18	TRBJ2-2	TGTGCCAGCTCACCCCGCCGGGTGAACACCGGGGAGCTGTTTTTT	CASSPRRVNTGELFF
NA	TRBD1	TRBV19	TRBJ1-2	TGTGCCAGTAGCCAGGGGGCGCTTGGCTACACCTTC	CASSQGALGYTF
NA	TRBD2	TRBV19	TRBJ2-1	TGTGCCAGTAGGGCAGGGCCTAGCGGAGACAATGAGCAGTTCTTC	CASRAGPSGDNEQFF
NA	NA	TRBV7-7	TRBJ2-5	TGTGCTAGCAGCTTAAGGGGAGAGACCCAGTACTTC	CASSLRGETQYF